Listed below are T cell receptor beta chains from one sample, sequenced in a study of cytomegalovirus exposure and HLA in healthy donors. The method was immunoSEQ multiplex PCR; TCRdb's version includes in-frame clones alone and lacks a portion of them. The table includes about 120,000 clones, about 11% detected once. The sample taken for sequencing was PBMCs. These receptors were collected from a young woman in good health and CMV-seropositive. CDR3s include the opening cysteine and the closing phenylalanine or tryptophan. The D gene is left open where the match is weak. The size field is filled for only some rows; it gives once, few, many or a size class.

d_gene	v_gene	abundance	j_gene	CDR3nt	CDR3aa
NA	TRBV6-1	NA	TRBJ1-5	TGTGCCAGCATTGGCGGGGGGAATCAGCCCCAGCATTTT	CASIGGGNQPQHF
TRBD2	TRBV7-9	NA	TRBJ2-2	TGTGCCAGCAGACAGAGCGGGAAATGGGGGGAGCTGTTTTTT	CASRQSGKWGELFF
NA	TRBV10-3	NA	TRBJ1-1	TGTGCCATCAGTGAGCTAGACACTGAAGCTTTCTTT	CAISELDTEAFF
NA	TRBV7-3	few	TRBJ2-1	TGTGCCAGCAGCACCGGGACTGCCAATGAGCAGTTCTTC	CASSTGTANEQFF
TRBD2	TRBV4-1	NA	TRBJ2-4	TGCGCCAGCAGTCCTGGGCTAGCGGCTAGCGGCAAAAACATTCAGTACTTC	CASSPGLAASGKNIQYF
TRBD2	TRBV5-5	few	TRBJ2-3	TGTGCCAGCAGCGTTTCTAGCGGCATCCAACGCACAGATACGCAGTATTTT	CASSVSSGIQRTDTQYF
NA	TRBV27	few	TRBJ2-5	TGTGCCAGCAGTTTCTGGCAGGGCCCCTGGTACTTC	CASSFWQGPWYF
TRBD1	TRBV6-5	NA	TRBJ1-4	TGTGCCACCCAAGCCGGGACAGGGGGAGAAAAACTGTTTTTT	CATQAGTGGEKLFF
NA	TRBV2	few	TRBJ1-2	TGTGCCAGCAGTGAAGCGTATCCTGGCTACACCTTC	CASSEAYPGYTF
NA	TRBV7-2	few	TRBJ2-7	TGTGCCAGCAGCTTAATACAGGGCGAGCAGTACTTC	CASSLIQGEQYF
TRBD2	TRBV2	few	TRBJ2-1	TGTGCCAGCAGTCCAAAAGGCCCGCTAGCGGGTCTCTCCTACAATGAGCAGTTCTTC	CASSPKGPLAGLSYNEQFF
TRBD2	TRBV11-3	few	TRBJ2-3	TGTGCCAGCAGCTTGAGCGGGAGAGACACAGATACGCAGTATTTT	CASSLSGRDTDTQYF
NA	TRBV7-9	few	TRBJ1-4	TGTGCCAGCAGCCCGGGACAAATTAATGAAAAACTGTTTTTT	CASSPGQINEKLFF
TRBD1	TRBV27	few	TRBJ2-7	TGTGCCAGCGGGTTAGCAGGGGGTTACGAGCAGTACTTC	CASGLAGGYEQYF
NA	TRBV10-3	NA	TRBJ1-5	TGTGCCATCAGTGAAGGTGGAGTTCAGCCCCAGCATTTT	CAISEGGVQPQHF
TRBD1	TRBV6-5	few	TRBJ1-2	TGTGCCAGCAGTTCAGGGGGTGGGCGCGGCTACACCTTC	CASSSGGGRGYTF
NA	TRBV6-5	NA	TRBJ2-1	TGTGCCAGCAGTCCCATCGACAGGTTCTATGAGCAGTTCTTC	CASSPIDRFYEQFF
NA	TRBV30	few	TRBJ2-3	TGTGCCTGGAGTGTCTACCCTACGCAGTATTTT	CAWSVYPTQYF
NA	TRBV5-6	NA	TRBJ2-7	TGTGCCAGCAGACTAGGGGGGGGGATCCACGAGCAGTACTTC	CASRLGGGIHEQYF
NA	TRBV11-2	few	TRBJ2-3	TGTGCCAGCAGCTTAGTTTTCTTTGGGGCGGAGAGGGGGGATACGCAGTATTTT	CASSLVFFGAERGDTQYF
NA	TRBV20-1	NA	TRBJ2-5	TGCAGTGCTAGAGATCTGGAGACCCAGTACTTC	CSARDLETQYF
TRBD2	TRBV6-6	NA	TRBJ2-5	TGTGCCAGCAGGAAGACTAGCGGAGGCCAAGAGACCCAGTACTTC	CASRKTSGGQETQYF
NA	TRBV6-6	NA	TRBJ1-2	TGTGCCAGCAGCCGGCAGGGAAGTGGCTACACCTTC	CASSRQGSGYTF
NA	TRBV7-3	medium-sized	TRBJ2-1	TGTGCCAGCAGCACCATATCTAGCGACGAGCAGTTCTTC	CASSTISSDEQFF
TRBD1	TRBV12-5	few	TRBJ1-2	TGTGCTAGTGGCCTGGGGACAGTCTACACCTTC	CASGLGTVYTF
NA	TRBV4-2	NA	TRBJ2-7	TGTGCCAGCAGCCAGTCGGCGGCCCTCTCCTACGAGCAGTACTTC	CASSQSAALSYEQYF
TRBD1	TRBV6-1	few	TRBJ2-7	TGTGCCAGCTGCGTTGACAGGGTCGAGTTCTACGAGCAGTACTTC	CASCVDRVEFYEQYF
NA	TRBV30	few	TRBJ2-6	TGTGCCTGGACTAGTTCCTCTGGGGCCAACGTCCTGACTTTC	CAWTSSSGANVLTF
NA	TRBV28	NA	TRBJ1-4	TGTGCCAGCAGTCTACAGGGTGGGAATGAAAAACTGTTTTTT	CASSLQGGNEKLFF
NA	TRBV12-1	few	TRBJ1-1	TGTGCCAGCACCGCGAAGAACACTGAAGCTTTCTTT	CASTAKNTEAFF
NA	TRBV6-5	few	TRBJ2-1	TGTGCCAGCAGCCAACAGGCCGGCTCCTACAATGAGCAGTTCTTC	CASSQQAGSYNEQFF
TRBD2	TRBV2	few	TRBJ2-7	TGTGCCAGCAGTGAGGGTGGGAGGGGATACGAGCAGTACTTC	CASSEGGRGYEQYF
NA	TRBV28	once	TRBJ1-4	TGTGCCAGCGATCAACAGGGAAATAATGAAAAACTGTTTTTT	CASDQQGNNEKLFF
NA	TRBV30	few	TRBJ1-5	TGTGCCTGGAGTACAGGGTTTTACCAGCCCCAGCATTTT	CAWSTGFYQPQHF
NA	TRBV25-1	NA	TRBJ2-1	TGTGCCACGGGGGAGGTGGAGCAGTTCTTC	CATGEVEQFF
NA	TRBV13	few	TRBJ1-2	TGTGCCAGCGGGGGGGGAGGCTACACCTTC	CASGGGGYTF
NA	TRBV30	few	TRBJ2-2	TGTGCCTTGGCCGTTACCGGGGAGCTGTTTTTT	CALAVTGELFF
TRBD2	TRBV5-1	few	TRBJ2-1	TGCGCCAGCACCGGGGGTTCGGGACTAGCTGGCCATGAGCAGTTCTTC	CASTGGSGLAGHEQFF
NA	TRBV5-1	few	TRBJ2-3	TGCGCCAGCAGCTTGGCCGCACAGTTAACAGATACGCAGTATTTT	CASSLAAQLTDTQYF
NA	TRBV28	NA	TRBJ2-5	TGTGCCAGCAGTTTAAAGGGGATGGAGACCCAGTACTTC	CASSLKGMETQYF
TRBD1	TRBV5-4	many	TRBJ2-7	TGTGCCAGCAGTAAAGGGACAGGGGGGGCCTACGAGCAGTACTTC	CASSKGTGGAYEQYF
NA	TRBV28	NA	TRBJ2-5	TGTGCCACTGCGACTGTGGACTCCCTTTTGGGGGGCCAGTACTTC	CATATVDSLLGGQYF
NA	TRBV9	many	TRBJ2-5	TGTGCCAGCAGCGTAGACATCCAAGAGACCCAGTACTTC	CASSVDIQETQYF